This record looks at one T cell receptor beta chain sequence and its context. The antigen this receptor binds is unknown. No much larger clone exists at a distance of one base, and base qualities are not known. Different DNA sequences within this sample yield the same CDR3. Using the deep immunoSEQ assay, TCR CDR3 regions were amplified from genomic DNA by multiplex PCR. Extracted genomic DNA from each cell subset was spread evenly across all wells of several immunoSEQ 96-well plates, with each plate serving as a replicate. For sorted subsets, about 200 ng genomic DNA, equal to 30,000 or so T cell genomes, was loaded into each replicate PCR. Purified libraries were measured with a Qubit 3.0 fluorometer, size-checked on a Bioanalyzer 2100, and measured again with the KAPA Library Quantification kit. Every immunoSEQ 96-well plate was sequenced on a dedicated single-read 150-cycle Illumina NextSeq 550 flow cell. The authors processed their data as follows. Because the immunoSEQ output held only junctional sequences and lacked quality scores, the filtering could not match the filtering applied to full-length reads. To assign V/J genes and CDR3, sequences were annotated against IMGT germline references using PyIR, a Python wrapper for IgBLAST v1.9. Any read was removed if the V/J assignment was weak (E-value above 1e-6), the CDR3 was missing, or the read contained stop codons, out-of-frame junctions, or ambiguous translated residues. V3J clonotypes were defined as sequences sharing the same inferred V gene, J gene, and CDR3 amino acid sequence. To compute the percentage overlap between repertoires, the number of shared unique clonotypes was divided by the size of the smaller repertoire. Three approaches were used to assess repertoire richness: RTK rarefaction, the Chao1 estimator, and Recon v2.1 estimates of unobserved clonotypes. Generation probabilities for all TCRbeta clonotypes obtained by the gDNA method from several donors were computed using OLGA. This is the immuneACCESS table as TCRdb keeps it, with only in-frame sequences that have V and J called. A part of the clones is gone; compared with another copy, unresolved V genes explain less than half, and the rest is unexplained. That table is the source of V, J and clone size, and D and trimming were worked out from the DNA. This sample has fewer than 1.6 million clones in its table, and less than 99% of those were observed once. 0.36% of the sample belongs to the ten largest clones.

At the junction V is shortened by 6 bases and J by 0 bases, with 6 bases in between. Per the germline V gene, MNHNS is the CDR1 and SASEGT is the CDR2. Including cysteine and phenylalanine, the CDR3 has 13 amino acids. Of all the DNA, just the CDR3 is kept, 39 bases in frame from base 1. Healthy HIV-negative adults with no recently reported acute infections or vaccinations were included as donors. Every donor was a Caucasian adult living in Nashville, Tennessee, USA. CD4+ T cells were enriched by magnetic negative selection; naive cells were then positively selected on CD45RA, and the negative fraction formed the memory subset. Blood was collected by leukapheresis, and PBMCs were isolated by Ficoll-Histopaque density gradient centrifugation and then cryopreserved in liquid nitrogen vapor phase. Analytical flow cytometry was used to check the purity and quantity of each magnetically sorted T cell population. From each sorted fraction, genomic DNA was isolated and quantified by UV absorbance on a Nanodrop 2000c.

This specimen comes from a study of shared clonotypes between healthy human individuals (TCRdb year 2020). General notes on the study: A couple of women and a few men aged 18 to 49 years were included in the cohort. For each donor, CD4 naive and CD4 memory were each run on three plates, CD8 naive on two plates, and CD8 memory on one plate. Blood TCR repertoires of a handful of healthy adults were deeply sequenced to estimate repertoire size and the extent of clonotype sharing between individuals. To increase sequencing depth and limit assay-specific biases, TCR repertoire library preparation and sequencing were carried out by different laboratories using diverse techniques. Between about 0.94 and 8.9 billion PBMCs per donor were obtained by leukapheresis. What the authors observed across the whole study: Based on pairwise subsampling, the degree of clonotype sharing among donors was expected to be affected by sequencing depth. When a few donors were compared, the shared fraction of clonotypes was around 5.1% for naive CD4, 3.5% to 4% for naive CD8, 2.3% for memory CD4, and 0.35% to 0.5% for memory CD8. Higher generation probabilities were observed for clonotypes shared by all four sorted-subset donors than for non-shared clonotypes. Even with the large sequencing depth, rarefaction of the sorted-subset datasets indicated that sequencing was incomplete. Estimated clonotype richness was generally larger for naive than for memory subsets. Only blood was sampled, and tissue TCR repertoires likely differ from those in blood. Because the study included a small number of donors, the genetic and exposure-history diversity represented was limited.

In this chain, TRBV6-1 is recombined with TRBJ1-5; the D gene cannot be resolved reliably. Sequenced sample: naive CD4+ T cells sorted from blood. In light of the paper, this sample's cell subset or site label describes: CD45RA+ positively selected. The receptor comes from a man under 40 in good health. The CDR3 region reads CASSAYSNQPQHF. The DNA sequence is TGTGCCAGCAGCGCCTATAGCAATCAGCCCCAGCATTTT.